Each of the 17 T cell receptor beta chains below was sequenced from the same sample in a study of Ad26.COV2.S vaccination and SARS-CoV-2 variants. Libraries were prepared by immunoSEQ multiplex PCR; TCRdb keeps only in-frame clonotypes and omits some of them. The sample holds 450,000 to 550,000 clones, about 89% seen once. Indicated treatment: approximately 18 received Ad26.COV2.S at low or high dose, single or two shots; several received placebo; per-sample allocation not given. Day 63 after the first vaccine or placebo injection was the time point for sampling. This specimen consisted of peripheral blood, obtained in a trial of Ad26.COV2.S vaccine versus placebo. The source is a person aged 18-65 years who received the Ad26.COV2.S COVID-19 vaccine or a placebo.

This clone occurred once. The V gene is TRBV28, the J gene TRBJ1-5, with D possibly TRBD1 on 6 matching bases. The CDR3 consists of 12 residues. Trimming left V 8 bases short and J 5 bases short, with 10 bases between. The germline V gene has CDR1 MDHEN and CDR2 SYDVKM. The CDR3 DNA follows: TGTGCCAGCGCCAACAGGGATCAGCCCCAGCATTTT. Amino acids: CASANRDQPQHF.

The chain has TRBV4-1 and TRBJ2-7; 12 bases are a match to TRBD2. Germline values: CDR1 MGHRA, CDR2 YSYEKL. This CDR3 is 15 amino acids long. The V gene end was trimmed by 4 bases and the J gene end by 3 bases; junction bases not matched to a gene: 4. The chain's CDR3 is CASSPGLAGNYEQYF. The CDR3 region has the DNA TGCGCCAGCAGCCCAGGACTAGCGGGGAACTACGAGCAGTACTTC.

This chain joins TRBV30 and TRBJ2-1, with unresolved D. The CDR3 has 17 amino acids. Trimming took 0 bases from V and 5 from J, leaving 20 bases between them. The V gene's germline CDR1 is GTSNPN and CDR2 SVGIG (reference sequence). The CDR3 loop is CAWSVQSMGGWDNEQFF. CDR3 DNA sequence: TGTGCCTGGAGTGTACAGTCTATGGGCGGTTGGGACAATGAGCAGTTCTTC. Full variable domain (rest looked up from reference TRBV30 and TRBJ2-1): SQTIHQWPATLVQPVGSPLSLECTVEGTSNPNLYWYRQAAGRGLQLLFYSVGIGQISSEVPQNLSASRPQDRQFILSSKKLLLSDSGFYLCAWSVQSMGGWDNEQFFGPGTRLTVL.

CDR3 nucleotides: TGTGCCAGCACCGCGACGGGCAACACTGAAGCTTTCTTT. It specifies CASTATGNTEAFF. V and J are TRBV12-3 or TRBV12-4 and TRBJ1-1; no clear D. The CDR3 contains 13 residues. Trimming removed 7 bases from V and 2 bases from J, with 11 bases in between.

This rearrangement joins TRBV28 to TRBJ2-3, with TRBD2 matching 9 bases. With V trimmed by 1 base and J by 0 bases, 8 bases remained unmatched. The CDR3 loop spans 18 amino acids. CDR1 and CDR2 (germline): MDHEN, SYDVKM. DNA of the CDR3: TGTGCCAGCAGTTTATCTCCGTCTAGCGGGGCAAGCACAGATACGCAGTATTTT. Protein sequence: CASSLSPSSGASTDTQYF.

This rearrangement joins TRBV5-1 to TRBJ1-1, with D perhaps TRBD1 (5 bases). V was shortened by 1 base and J by 0 bases, with 10 bases between the two germline ends. Germline CDR1 reads SGHRS; CDR2 reads YFSETQ. The CDR3 consists of 15 residues. The CDR3 nucleotides read TGCGCCAGCAGCTTGAGGGGCAACTTGAACACTGAAGCTTTCTTT. It yields the protein CASSLRGNLNTEAFF. The entire variable domain, with the rest obtained from reference TRBV5-1 and TRBJ1-1, is as follows: KAGVTQTPRYLIKTRGQQVTLSCSPISGHRSVSWYQQTPGQGLQFLFEYFSETQRNKGNFPGRFSGRQFSNSRSEMNVSTLELGDSALYLCASSLRGNLNTEAFFGQGTRLTVV.

Here the CDR3 reads CASSVRGKQYF. The CDR3 bases are TGTGCCAGCAGTGTGCGGGGGAAGCAGTACTTC. The chain recombines TRBV6-2 or TRBV6-3 with TRBJ2-7, with 7 bases that match TRBD2. The germline CDR1 and CDR2 sequences are MNHEY and SVGEGT. The CDR3 length is 11 residues. V trimming: 5 bases; J trimming: 8 bases; junction bases outside the gene matches: 3.

The chain combines TRBV28 with TRBJ2-7, with D hard to call. Trimming stripped 3 bases from V and 3 bases from J, with 15 bases between. The CDR3 contains 15 residues. CDR1 is MDHEN, CDR2 SYDVKM, per germline. The CDR3 sequence: CASSFRSRHFYEQYF. CDR3 in DNA: TGTGCCAGCAGTTTCCGGTCGCGCCATTTCTACGAGCAGTACTTC.

V and J are TRBV3-1 (or the pseudogene TRBV3-2) and TRBJ2-1; TRBD2 is a possible D gene (6 bases). Germline V gene lookup returns CDR1 LGHDT and CDR2 YNNKEL (reference sequence). V was trimmed by 4 bases and J by 2 bases, leaving 9 bases between them. CDR3 length: 14 amino acids. The CDR3 DNA reads as TGTGCCAGCAGCCGCTGGACTACCTACAATGAGCAGTTCTTC. This translates into CASSRWTTYNEQFF.

V is TRBV4-2 and J is TRBJ2-2; 8 bases agree with TRBD1. The CDR3 runs to 15 residues. CDR1 LGHNA and CDR2 YNFKEQ come from the germline V gene. V gave up 3 bases and J gave up 6 bases; unmatched junction bases: 6. The CDR3 coding sequence is TGTGCCAGCAGCCACCCGACAGGGGTGGCCGGGGAGCTGTTTTTT. It translates to CASSHPTGVAGELFF.

This clone was observed once. V usage is TRBV18 and J usage is TRBJ2-1; TRBD2 aligns across 10 bases. The CDR3 covers 15 residues. The V gene's germline CDR1 is KGHSH and CDR2 LQKENI. Trimming took 6 bases from V and 7 from J; bases not matched to a gene: 9. CDR3 in amino acids: CASSASGGAGNEQFF. CDR3 bases: TGTGCCAGCTCCGCGAGCGGGGGGGCAGGTAATGAGCAGTTCTTC. Looking up the rest from reference TRBV18 and TRBJ2-1 gives the full variable domain: NAGVMQNPRHLVRRRGQEARLRCSPMKGHSHVYWYRQLPEEGLKFMVYLQKENIIDESGMPKERFSAEFPKEGPSILRIQQVVRGDSAAYFCASSASGGAGNEQFFGPGTRLTVL.

This chain joins TRBV28 and TRBJ1-5; D gene uncertain. Trimming pared 7 bases from V and 0 bases from J, leaving 10 bases between. The germline gives CDR1 MDHEN, CDR2 SYDVKM. This CDR3 is 14 amino acids long. DNA of the CDR3: TGTGCCAGCACCGACCTATTTAGCAATCAGCCCCAGCATTTT. It codes for CASTDLFSNQPQHF.

J is TRBJ1-5 and V is TRBV21-1. TRBV21-1 is labeled a pseudogene. The CDR3 has 15 residues. The CDR3: CARDPKRFSNQPQHF. The CDR3 DNA sequence: TGTGCCAGGGACCCAAAGCGCTTCAGCAATCAGCCCCAGCATTTT.

V usage is TRBV19 and J usage is TRBJ1-2; 10 positions agree with TRBD1. This CDR3 has 15 amino acids. The J segment lost 5 bases and the V segment lost 4 bases, leaving 7 bases of the junction unmatched. CDR1 and CDR2 from the germline V gene are LNHDA and SQIVND (reference sequence). In DNA form, the CDR3 reads TGTGCCAGTAGTACCCGGACAGGGGGGCATTATGGCTACACCTTC. Amino acid sequence: CASSTRTGGHYGYTF.

J is TRBJ1-3 and V is TRBV7-5; TRBD1, the table's D call, was not compared with the DNA. TRBV7-5 is a pseudogene locus. The CDR3 contains 19 residues. The CDR3 DNA sequence: TGTGCCAGAAGCTTTTTCGCTGGGACAGGGGGAAGCTCTGGAAACACCATATATTTT. Translation gives CARSFFAGTGGSSGNTIYF.

V and J are TRBV13 and TRBJ1-2, with 7 bases that match TRBD1. This CDR3 is built from 12 residues. The junction had 5 bases not matched to a gene; V was cut back by 5 bases and J by 8 bases. Germline-derived CDR1 and CDR2 are PRHDT and FYEKMQ (reference sequence). The CDR3, as DNA: TGTGCCAGCAGCCGACAGACAGGGGGCTACACCTTC. Protein sequence: CASSRQTGGYTF.

The chain employs TRBV6-5 and TRBJ2-2, with unresolved D. The germline gives CDR1 MNHEY, CDR2 SVGAGI. With 9 bases removed from V and 5 bases from J, the gap between germline ends came to 10 bases. The CDR3 loop spans 12 amino acids. The DNA for the CDR3 is TGTGCCAGTAGGTGGGGTACCGGGGAGCTGTTTTTT. It encodes CASRWGTGELFF.